A selection of T cell receptor beta chains follows, all from one sample in a study of T-cell reconstitution after alpha-beta-depleted transplantation in children. MiXCR, run by TCRdb on the PCR reads, gives a single entry per CDR3 protein. The sample yields just under 550,000 distinct CDR3 sequences, about a sixth seen once. The specimen comprised PBMCs from the stem cell graft donor, sampled from the stem cell graft. All receptors come from a human donor who donated a stem cell graft to a child with acute lymphoblastic leukemia. Each CDR3 is given with its conserved first and last residue. A D gene is named only where the DNA matches it firmly. Clone sizes are given selectively: once, few, many, or a class where the clone is expanded.

J,size,D,V,DNA,CDR3
TRBJ2-7,few,TRBD1,TRBV29-1,TGCAGCGTTGTGTGGGGACAGGGGGTCTCCTACGAGCAGTACTTC,CSVVWGQGVSYEQYF
TRBJ1-5,NA,NA,TRBV20-1,TGCAGTGCTAGTATAGGGAGAGATCAGCCCCAGCATTTT,CSASIGRDQPQHF
TRBJ2-2,NA,NA,TRBV20-1,TGCAGTGCTTGCTCGACTGTGAACACCGGGGAGCTGTTTTTT,CSACSTVNTGELFF
TRBJ2-1,few,TRBD2,TRBV24-1,TGTGCCACCGCCGGGACTAGCGGGAGTGCTGAGCAGTTCTTC,CATAGTSGSAEQFF
TRBJ2-1,few,NA,TRBV12-3/TRBV12-4,TGTGCCAGCAGTCCGGGGGTTACCTACAATGAGCAGTTCTTC,CASSPGVTYNEQFF
TRBJ2-1,NA,TRBD2,TRBV7-3,TGTGCCAGCAGCCCCTGGACTAGCGGGAGCTGGGATGAGCAGTTCTTC,CASSPWTSGSWDEQFF
TRBJ2-1,few,NA,TRBV29-1,TGCAGCGTGGCGTGGGGGGAAGTCCCCCACAATGAGCAGTTCTTC,CSVAWGEVPHNEQFF
TRBJ2-3,NA,NA,TRBV29-1,TGCAGCGCACCCGACACAGATACGCAGTATTTT,CSAPDTDTQYF
TRBJ1-5,NA,NA,TRBV20-1,TGCAGTGCTAGAGAAAGGGGTGGAACGAGCAATCAGCCCCAGCATTTT,CSARERGGTSNQPQHF
TRBJ2-7,few,TRBD1,TRBV20-1,TGCAGTGCACAGACAGGGCCCCTCTCAGAGCAGTACTTC,CSAQTGPLSEQYF
TRBJ2-7,NA,NA,TRBV29-1,TGCAGCGGTGTCGGGCAGGCTAGCGAGCAGTACTTC,CSGVGQASEQYF
TRBJ2-6,NA,TRBD2,TRBV5-1,TGCGCCAGCAGCTCATTAGCGGGGGCTGGGGCCAACGTCCTGACTTTC,CASSSLAGAGANVLTF
TRBJ2-5,many,NA,TRBV5-1,TGCGCCAGCGGGGTGGGGAGTTCCCAAGAGACCCAGTACTTC,CASGVGSSQETQYF
TRBJ2-2,few,NA,TRBV6-2/TRBV6-3,TGTGCCAGCAAGGAGGGGCAGAGGGACACCGGGGAGCTGTTTTTT,CASKEGQRDTGELFF
TRBJ2-1,NA,NA,TRBV6-6,TGTGCCAGCATGAACATACAGGGAAACAATGAGCAGTTCTTC,CASMNIQGNNEQFF
TRBJ2-7,few,TRBD1,TRBV6-1,TGTGCCAGCGGGAAGACAGGGAACCACGAGCAGTACTTC,CASGKTGNHEQYF
TRBJ2-3,few,NA,TRBV12-3/TRBV12-4,TGTGCCAGCAGTTTCCAGGGGAGCTCGAGGCCAGATACGCAGTATTTT,CASSFQGSSRPDTQYF
TRBJ1-5,few,TRBD1,TRBV12-3/TRBV12-4,TGTGCCAGCAGTTCTTCCCGACAGGGTGGCAATCAGCCCCAGCATTTT,CASSSSRQGGNQPQHF
TRBJ2-1,few,TRBD2,TRBV3-1,TGTGCCAGCAGCCAAGAACTAGCGGGAGGGCCATCCAACTACAATGAGCAGTTCTTC,CASSQELAGGPSNYNEQFF
TRBJ1-1,once,TRBD1,TRBV3-1,TGTGCCAGCAGCCGAGCCCGGACAGGGTCCAACACTGAAGCTTTCTTT,CASSRARTGSNTEAFF
TRBJ1-2,NA,NA,TRBV6-2/TRBV6-3,TGTGCCAGCAATACAGTGAACTATGGCTACACCTTC,CASNTVNYGYTF
TRBJ2-2,NA,TRBD1,TRBV6-1,TGTGCCAGCCTCGGGACAGGGATCCCCGGGGAGCTGTTTTTT,CASLGTGIPGELFF
TRBJ1-1,NA,NA,TRBV21-1,TGTGCCAGTATGGAGACAGAAGGCACTGAAGCTTTCTTT,CASMETEGTEAFF
TRBJ1-2,many,NA,TRBV29-1,TGCAGCGCCGGGGGCAGTTTCTATGGCTACACCTTC,CSAGGSFYGYTF
TRBJ2-1,NA,NA,TRBV5-4,TGTGCCAGCAGCTTGGCACCGACCTCAACCAACAATGAGCAGTTCTTC,CASSLAPTSTNNEQFF
TRBJ1-1,few,NA,TRBV11-1,TGTGCCAGCAGCTTAGTTTATCTCCTCCCCCGGGGGCTGAACACTGAAGCTTTCTTT,CASSLVYLLPRGLNTEAFF
TRBJ2-1,NA,TRBD1,TRBV25-1,TGTGCCAGCAGTGGACCAGGGGGAATCTACAATGAGCAGTTCTTC,CASSGPGGIYNEQFF
TRBJ2-6,NA,NA,TRBV9,TGTGCCAGCAGCGTGGGCTCTGGGGCCAACGTCCTGACTTTC,CASSVGSGANVLTF
TRBJ1-1,few,NA,TRBV5-1,TGCGCCAGCAGCGCCTACAGGAACACTGAAGCTTTCTTT,CASSAYRNTEAFF
TRBJ2-5,NA,TRBD2,TRBV5-1,TGCGCCAGCAGCTGGAATAGCGGGAGGCGAGAGACCCAGTACTTC,CASSWNSGRRETQYF
TRBJ1-1,NA,TRBD1,TRBV6-1,TGTGCCAGCGGATCCGGGACAGGGGCTACTGAAGCTTTCTTT,CASGSGTGATEAFF
TRBJ2-1,many,TRBD2,TRBV5-6,TGTGCCAGCAGCGGACAACCGCGGACTAGCAGTGAGCAGTTCTTC,CASSGQPRTSSEQFF
TRBJ2-3,NA,TRBD2,TRBV6-4,TGTGCCAGCAGCCCGACTAGCGGGAGGGATACGCAGTATTTT,CASSPTSGRDTQYF
TRBJ2-1,NA,TRBD2,TRBV10-2,TGCGCCAGCAGTGAAACTAGCGGGGCGAATGAGCAGTTCTTC,CASSETSGANEQFF
TRBJ2-7,NA,NA,TRBV2,TGTGCCAGCAAAGGGACCACCTACGAGCAGTACTTC,CASKGTTYEQYF
TRBJ2-7,few,TRBD2,TRBV20-1,TGCAGTGCTAGAGATGGGCTAGCGGGAGGTTACGAGCAGTACTTC,CSARDGLAGGYEQYF
TRBJ1-1,few,NA,TRBV6-1,TGTGCCAGCAGGTGGGGGGCCGCTATGAACACTGAAGCTTTCTTT,CASRWGAAMNTEAFF
TRBJ1-5,NA,NA,TRBV7-2,TGTGCCAGCAGCTTAAAAGGGTTTAGCAATCAGCCCCAGCATTTT,CASSLKGFSNQPQHF
TRBJ2-1,few,TRBD2,TRBV5-5,TGTGCCAGCAGCGGATGGACTAGCCAGTCCGGTGAGCAGTTCTTC,CASSGWTSQSGEQFF
TRBJ1-1,NA,NA,TRBV29-1,TGCAGCGTTGATGACCCAAGGGCTGAAGCTTTCTTT,CSVDDPRAEAFF
TRBJ1-6,NA,NA,TRBV28,TGTGCCAGCAGTGCCGGGGGCGCCGGTTCACCCCTCCACTTT,CASSAGGAGSPLHF
TRBJ2-1,NA,TRBD1,TRBV7-4,TGTGCCAGCAGCTCTCCCCCGACAGGGTTAGATGAGCAGTTCTTC,CASSSPPTGLDEQFF
TRBJ2-7,NA,TRBD2,TRBV5-1,TGCGCCAGCAGACCGGGCGGGGGTGTCTACGAGCAGTACTTC,CASRPGGGVYEQYF
TRBJ1-2,NA,TRBD1,TRBV19,TGTGCCAGTAGTATTGGACAGGAGATCTTCTATGGCTACACCTTC,CASSIGQEIFYGYTF
TRBJ1-5,few,NA,TRBV4-1,TGCGCCAGCAGCCAAGTTCGGTTAGACAATCAGCCCCAGCATTTT,CASSQVRLDNQPQHF
TRBJ1-2,NA,TRBD1,TRBV10-3,TGTGCCATCAGTGATCCCGGACAGGGGGCGGGAGGCTACACCTTC,CAISDPGQGAGGYTF
TRBJ1-2,NA,NA,TRBV5-1,TGCGCCAGCAGCTTGGAAATTACACCTAACTATGGCTACACCTTC,CASSLEITPNYGYTF
TRBJ2-5,NA,TRBD2,TRBV4-1,TGCGCCAGCAGCCCCGAACTAGCGGGAGGAAGGGAGACCCAGTACTTC,CASSPELAGGRETQYF
TRBJ2-6,NA,NA,TRBV24-1,TGTGCCACCAGTGATTTGGAGGGTAACTCTGGGGCCAACGTCCTGACTTTC,CATSDLEGNSGANVLTF